The clone carrying this TCR beta chain turned up a few times. Study processing details: Amplification of reference gene primers provided the estimated nucleated cell counts. Data came from immunoSEQ multiplex PCR; TCRdb stores just in-frame clones and leaves some out. Clonal size and the V and J genes are those of that table, whereas D and trimming came from the DNA. The sample gives 200,000 to 300,000 clones, 84% of which show up once; roughly 8.6% is in the top ten. The data were obtained in a study of blood T cell repertoires in COVID-19. Study background: COVID-19 samples collected from the United States, Italy and Spain covered acute and convalescent phases. The cDNA or gDNA used as material had been derived from T cells, B-cell-depleted T cells, or PBMCs.

The CDR3 extends over 12 amino acids. CDR1 is LNHDA, CDR2 SQIVND, per germline (reference sequence). V dropped 8 bases and J dropped 6 bases, with 10 bases sitting between them. The chain employs TRBV19 and TRBJ2-2, with D possibly matching TRBD2 (6 bases). The clonotype originates from a human donor in a cohort sampled during active COVID-19. The specimen was peripheral blood. The CDR3 DNA reads as TGTGCCAGTCGACTAGTTTCCGGGGAGCTGTTTTTT. It specifies CASRLVSGELFF.